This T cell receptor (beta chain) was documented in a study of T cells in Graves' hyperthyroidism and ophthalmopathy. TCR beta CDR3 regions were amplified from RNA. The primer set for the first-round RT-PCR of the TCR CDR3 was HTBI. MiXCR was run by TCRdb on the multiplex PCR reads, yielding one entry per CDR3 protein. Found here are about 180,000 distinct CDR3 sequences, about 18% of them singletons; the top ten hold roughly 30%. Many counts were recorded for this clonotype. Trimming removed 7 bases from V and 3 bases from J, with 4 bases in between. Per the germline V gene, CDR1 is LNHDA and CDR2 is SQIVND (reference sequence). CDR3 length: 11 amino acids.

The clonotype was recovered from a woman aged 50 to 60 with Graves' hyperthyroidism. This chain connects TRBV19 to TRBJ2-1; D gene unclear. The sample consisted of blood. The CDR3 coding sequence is TGTGCCAGTACCTTCTACAATGAGCAGTTCTTC. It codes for CASTFYNEQFF.